This T cell receptor (beta chain) was recovered during a study of read filtering for tumor transcriptome and immune sequencing. This library used 300 to 450 ng RNA and molecular barcoded adaptors spanning alpha/delta and beta/gamma chains. MiXCR was run by TCRdb on the reads, yielding one entry per CDR3 protein. Of tens of thousands of distinct CDR3 sequences detected, 13% to 15% appear once; the ten largest clones hold around 6.5%. This clonotype appeared many times. Looked up from germline, CDR1 is DFQATT and CDR2 is SNEGSKA (reference sequence). V was pared by 0 bases and J by 1 base, with 11 bases of the junction left unmatched. The CDR3 is made up of 19 amino acids.

This TCR was sampled from a donor aged 40 or older with multiple myeloma. This chain connects TRBV20-1 to TRBJ2-2, with 10 positions matching TRBD2. Material for sequencing was a population of CD138-negative cells sorted from bone marrow. The CDR3: CSARDATRSSGGNTGELFF. CDR3 sequence (DNA): TGCAGTGCTAGAGATGCCACGAGATCTAGCGGGGGGAACACCGGGGAGCTGTTTTTT.